This TCR beta chain emerged from a study of blood T cell repertoires in COVID-19. Trimming shortened V by 3 bases and J by 6 bases, and 11 bases separated the two germline ends. The CDR3 extends over 13 amino acids. Germline V gives CDR1 DFQATT, CDR2 SNEGSKA (reference sequence). Measured with immunoSEQ multiplex PCR; TCRdb has only the in-frame clones, and not every one. The sample comprises roughly 110,000 clones, around four fifths of which are singletons, and over 4% rests with the top ten. The source material was peripheral blood. The sequence derives from an older man with acute or convalescent COVID-19. V usage is TRBV20-1 and J usage is TRBJ2-2; D may be TRBD2 (5 bases). The CDR3 nucleotides read TGCAGTGCTAGTACGGGGTGGGCCGGGGAGCTGTTTTTT. Protein: CSASTGWAGELFF.